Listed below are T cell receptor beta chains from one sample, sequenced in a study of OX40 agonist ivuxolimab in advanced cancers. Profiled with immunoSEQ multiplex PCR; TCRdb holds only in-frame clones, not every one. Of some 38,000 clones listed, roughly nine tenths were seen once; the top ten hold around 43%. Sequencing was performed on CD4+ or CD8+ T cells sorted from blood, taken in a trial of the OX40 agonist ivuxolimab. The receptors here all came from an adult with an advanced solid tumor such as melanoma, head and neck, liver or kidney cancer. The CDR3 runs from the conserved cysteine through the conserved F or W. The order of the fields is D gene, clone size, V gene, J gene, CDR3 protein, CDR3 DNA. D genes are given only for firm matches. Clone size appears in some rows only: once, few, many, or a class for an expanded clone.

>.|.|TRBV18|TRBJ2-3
CASSPTGVRADTQYF
TGTGCCAGCTCTCCTACGGGGGTACGGGCAGATACGCAGTATTTT
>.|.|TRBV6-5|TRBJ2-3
CASSYRISTDTQYF
TGTGCCAGCAGTTACAGAATTAGCACAGATACGCAGTATTTT
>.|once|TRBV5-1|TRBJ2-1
CASSLDPSAPSYNEQFF
TGCGCCAGCAGCTTGGACCCCTCCGCCCCCTCCTACAATGAGCAGTTCTTC
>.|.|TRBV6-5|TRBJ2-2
CASSYSSGTGELFF
TGTGCCAGCAGTTACTCCTCGGGGACCGGGGAGCTGTTTTTT
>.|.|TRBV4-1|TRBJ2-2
CASSQEPQEPGELFF
TGCGCCAGCAGCCAAGAACCACAGGAGCCCGGGGAGCTGTTTTTT
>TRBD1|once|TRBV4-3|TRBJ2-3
CASSQDNRGHADTQYF
TGCGCCAGCAGCCAAGATAACAGGGGGCATGCAGATACGCAGTATTTT
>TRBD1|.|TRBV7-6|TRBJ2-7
CASSLSDRGPYEQYF
TGTGCCAGCAGCTTATCGGACAGGGGGCCTTACGAGCAGTACTTC
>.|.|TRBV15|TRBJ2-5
CATSRATMETQYF
TGTGCCACCAGCAGAGCGACTATGGAGACCCAGTACTTC
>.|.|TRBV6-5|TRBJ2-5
CASNFGGAQYF
TGTGCCAGCAATTTCGGCGGGGCCCAGTACTTC
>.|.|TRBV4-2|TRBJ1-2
CASSQAEGGGYTF
TGTGCCAGCAGCCAAGCAGAGGGAGGCGGCTACACCTTC
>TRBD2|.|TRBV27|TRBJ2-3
CASIGGGREDTQYF
TGTGCCAGCATCGGCGGGGGGCGGGAAGATACGCAGTATTTT
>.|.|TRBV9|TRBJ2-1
CASSYGSNNEQFF
TGTGCCAGCAGCTACGGTTCTAATAATGAGCAGTTCTTC
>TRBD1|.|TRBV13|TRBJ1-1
CASSVLTGANTEAFF
TGTGCCAGCAGCGTATTGACAGGGGCCAACACTGAAGCTTTCTTT
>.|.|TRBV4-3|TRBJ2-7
CASSQDSVPIYEQYF
TGCGCCAGCAGCCAAGATTCCGTCCCAATCTACGAGCAGTACTTC
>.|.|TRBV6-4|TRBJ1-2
CASSPPGVGNGYTF
TGTGCCAGCAGTCCCCCCGGGGTAGGCAATGGCTACACCTTC
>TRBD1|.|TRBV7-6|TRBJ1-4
CASSLSGGVEKLFF
TGTGCCAGCAGCTTGTCAGGGGGAGTTGAAAAACTGTTTTTT
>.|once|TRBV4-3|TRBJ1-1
CASSQGGGMTEAFF
TGCGCCAGCAGCCAAGGTGGGGGGATGACTGAAGCTTTCTTT
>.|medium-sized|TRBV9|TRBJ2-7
CASSVELGNEQYF
TGTGCCAGCAGCGTAGAACTGGGTAACGAGCAGTACTTC
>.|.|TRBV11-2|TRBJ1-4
CASRMTVRNEKLFF
TGTGCCAGCAGGATGACAGTGCGTAATGAAAAACTGTTTTTT